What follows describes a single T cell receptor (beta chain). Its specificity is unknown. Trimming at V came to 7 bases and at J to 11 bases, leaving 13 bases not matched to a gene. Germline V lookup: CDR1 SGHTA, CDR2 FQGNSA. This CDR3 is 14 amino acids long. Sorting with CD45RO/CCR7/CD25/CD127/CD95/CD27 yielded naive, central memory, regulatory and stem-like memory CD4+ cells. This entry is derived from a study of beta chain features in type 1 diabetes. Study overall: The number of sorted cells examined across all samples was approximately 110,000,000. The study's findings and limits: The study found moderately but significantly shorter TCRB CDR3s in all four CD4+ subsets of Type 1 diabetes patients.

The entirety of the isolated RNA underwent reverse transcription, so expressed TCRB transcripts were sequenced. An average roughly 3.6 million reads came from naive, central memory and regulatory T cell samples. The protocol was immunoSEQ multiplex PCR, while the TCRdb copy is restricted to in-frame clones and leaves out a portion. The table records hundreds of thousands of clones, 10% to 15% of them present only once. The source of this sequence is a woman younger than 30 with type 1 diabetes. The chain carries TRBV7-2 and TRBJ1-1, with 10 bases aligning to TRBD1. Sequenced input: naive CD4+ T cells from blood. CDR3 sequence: CASTFGTGESLAFF. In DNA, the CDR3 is TGTGCCAGCACCTTCGGGACAGGGGAATCCTTGGCTTTCTTT.